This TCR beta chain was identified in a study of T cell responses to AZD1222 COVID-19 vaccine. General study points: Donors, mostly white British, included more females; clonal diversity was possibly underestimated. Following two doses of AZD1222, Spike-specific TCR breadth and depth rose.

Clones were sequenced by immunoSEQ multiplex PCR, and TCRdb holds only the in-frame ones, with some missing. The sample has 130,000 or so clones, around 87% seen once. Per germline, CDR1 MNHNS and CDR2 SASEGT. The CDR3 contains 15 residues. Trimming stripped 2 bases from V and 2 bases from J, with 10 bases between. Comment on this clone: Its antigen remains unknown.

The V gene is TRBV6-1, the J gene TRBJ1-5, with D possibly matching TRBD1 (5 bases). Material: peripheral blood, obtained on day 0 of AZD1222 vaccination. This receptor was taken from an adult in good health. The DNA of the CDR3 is TGTGCCAGCAGTGAATCAGGGAACGGCAATCAGCCCCAGCATTTT. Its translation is CASSESGNGNQPQHF.